The TCR beta chain described here comes from a study of T cell responses to AZD1222 COVID-19 vaccine. General observations from the study: Donor demographics were predominantly white British with a female majority; clonal diversity may be underestimated.

This clone was detected once. Its antigen is still unknown. Trimming pared 0 bases from V and 1 base from J, leaving 7 bases between. Germline CDR1 and CDR2: MNHEY and SVGAGI. The CDR3 totals 14 residues. The repertoire was sequenced with immunoSEQ multiplex PCR; TCRdb's copy has only in-frame clones and lacks some. The sample comprises roughly 110,000 clones, around 91% of which are singletons, and roughly a fifth rests with the top ten. The source is an adult in good health. The V call is TRBV6-5, the J call TRBJ2-7, with D possibly being TRBD1 (5 bases). The sample in question was peripheral blood, obtained on day 0 of AZD1222 vaccination. Here the CDR3 DNA reads TGTGCCAGCAGTTACTCCGGACAATCCTACGAGCAGTACTTC. This sequence encodes CASSYSGQSYEQYF.